Below are 2 T cell receptor beta chains sequenced from a single sample in a study of blood T cell repertoires in COVID-19. TCRdb's copy holds only in-frame clones and misses some; the assay was immunoSEQ multiplex PCR. The table records 450,000 or so clones, 70% to 90% of them present only once. The sample consisted of peripheral blood. The receptors originated from a man between 18 and 35 years old with COVID-19, enrolled during active disease.

The gene calls are TRBV5-4 and TRBJ2-1; 14 positions agree with TRBD2. V was clipped by 0 bases and J by 6 bases; unmatched bases: 5. The germline CDR1 and CDR2 sequences are SGHNT and YYREEE (reference sequence). This CDR3 has 17 residues. CDR3 region: CASSLGLAGGGVNEQFF. The CDR3 bases are TGTGCCAGCAGCTTGGGACTAGCGGGAGGGGGAGTCAATGAGCAGTTCTTC.

The chain combines TRBV15 with TRBJ2-3; TRBD1 matches at 10 bases. The CDR3 extends over 16 amino acids. CDR1 is LNHNV, CDR2 YYDKDF, per germline (reference sequence). V lost 3 bases to trimming and J lost 4 bases; unmatched junction nucleotides: 7. CDR3 bases: TGTGCCACCAGCAGTTTGGGACAGGGGTTTCCAGATACGCAGTATTTT. Translation: CATSSLGQGFPDTQYF.